This record looks at one T cell receptor beta chain sequence and its context. Its antigen is not yet known. Nothing much larger sits one base from this clone, and base qualities are not available. The donors were included in the validation cohort of 120 subjects, a group kept apart from the roughly 670-subject first cohort. CDR1 SGHNT and CDR2 YYREEE were looked up in the germline V gene (reference sequence). Including cysteine and phenylalanine, the CDR3 has 14 amino acids. Solely the CDR3 DNA is kept, with 42 bases framed from the first base. Trimming at the junction amounts to 0 bases on V and 6 bases on J, and the germline ends lie 11 bases apart. Library generation was performed with the immunoSEQ multiplex PCR assay. Per the authors' processing: A statistical classification framework was built to diagnose cytomegalovirus status from the catalog of TCR beta chain sequences. Not all clones reach the TCRdb copy of this immuneACCESS table, which keeps in-frame sequences only. Checked studies attribute under half of the gap to unresolved V genes and leave the rest unexplained. The V and J calls and the clone size are those of that table, but D and trimming were determined from the DNA. The sample includes about 240,000 clones, with more than 75% observed a single time. The top ten constitute 2.6% of the sample.

This record comes from a study of cytomegalovirus exposure and HLA in healthy donors (dated by TCRdb to the late 2010s). Concerning the study at large: According to a later analysis, one platform produced both the 110 or so validation repertoires and the 666 repertoires of the first cohort. The aim of the study was to test whether cataloging public T cell receptors could identify signatures of past pathogen exposure. Along with the roughly 700-subject first cohort, a separate validation cohort of about 110 different subjects was used. To predict cytomegalovirus infection status, the study combined high-throughput TCR immunosequencing, statistical association of individual TCRs with disease status, and machine learning.

Results the study describes overall, beyond this receptor: Cytomegalovirus status was reported to be diagnosed by the classifier with high specificity and sensitivity in both the original and validation cohorts. In the study, 150 to 200 TCR beta chains were listed as associated with cytomegalovirus. The validation cohort had no HLA typing available for a later analysis, so co-occurrence within that cohort was assessed over all 120 or so repertoires. Most TCR sequences were seen in very few donors, while some public TCRs were found in many individuals. Subsequent analysis determined that TCRs grouped into clusters in the first cohort also showed a tendency toward co-occurrence across the 120 or so validation repertoires, and approximately 94% of cluster scores exceeded 0. In vitro tests confirmed that a few of the cytomegalovirus-associated TCR beta chains recognize cytomegalovirus antigens. The authors suggested that the approach could potentially be generalized to other disease states and immunological phenotypes.

This sequence originates from a young man in good health and CMV-seronegative. The V and J genes are TRBV5-4 and TRBJ2-3, and possibly TRBD1, on 6 matching bases. The sequenced sample was PBMCs. DNA sequence: TGTGCCAGCAGCTTGGTCCAGGGGAAGGATACGCAGTATTTT. Its translation is CASSLVQGKDTQYF.